This TCR beta chain was documented in a study of T cell repertoires in cytomegalovirus infection. Background on the study: The study used recently identified HLA-C-restricted and well-studied HLA-B-restricted CMV epitopes. Matching HLA type and CMV infection were both indicated by public TCR beta signatures.

TCRdb redid the calling of the reads with MiXCR, one entry per CDR3 protein. The data hold about 770,000 distinct CDR3 sequences, with 25% to 35% observed a single time. Study findings and constraints: HLA-C-restricted CMV clonotypes gave the most frequent clonotype in two of eight donors. The cumulative frequency of public TCR beta families identified carriers of CMV plus the relevant HLA.

This clonotype was picked up a small number of times. Its antigen is undetermined. This CDR3 contains 15 residues. Germline V CDR1 and CDR2: SGHTS, YDEGEE. The germline V and J ends were trimmed by 0 bases and 0 bases, with 7 bases remaining between them. This specimen consisted of cultured CD8+ T cells from PBMCs, obtained from culture after CMV antigen stimulation. The receptor's source is a human donor in good health (CMV status not recorded). Some clones in this sample may be carry-over from other donors' samples. The chain recombines TRBV5-8 with TRBJ2-1; D not resolved. CDR3 sequence (DNA): TGTGCCAGCAGCTTGGGAAGCCGCTCCTACAATGAGCAGTTCTTC. It specifies CASSLGSRSYNEQFF.